This T cell receptor beta chain was documented in a study of CD8 T cells in ankylosing spondylitis. The study, taken as a whole, reports: As reported, disease-linked clones showed significant enrichment in matched ankylosing spondylitis synovial fluid. Previous work reported some of these motif variants in the synovial fluid and blood of reactive arthritis. In peripheral blood, disease-linked CD8+ clones occurred at relatively low frequencies.

The trim removed 0 bases at V and 6 bases at J, leaving 5 bases unmatched. The CDR3 length is 13 residues. From germline, CDR1 is DFQATT and CDR2 SNEGSKA (reference sequence). TCR beta libraries were made by quantitative 5'-RACE with molecular barcodes. TCRdb reanalysed the 5' RACE reads using MiXCR and keeps one entry per CDR3 protein. The sample holds about 88,000 distinct CDR3 sequences; around 27% are singletons and the top ten take roughly 60%. As to this clonotype: The antigen remains unidentified.

This chain uses TRBV20-1 with TRBJ2-7, with 7 bases identical to TRBD2. This TCR was sampled from a male donor with ankylosing spondylitis or in good health (not recorded which). The sequenced sample consisted of blood, either unsorted or a sorted T cell fraction (not recorded which). This CDR3 reads CSARDLRGVEQYF. The CDR3 coding sequence is TGCAGTGCTAGAGATCTTCGGGGGGTCGAGCAGTACTTC.